This T cell receptor beta chain was found in a study of T-cell reconstitution after alpha-beta-depleted transplantation in children. Overall study results and limits: Two months or so post-transplant, alpha-beta T cells reportedly derived from several hundred expanded graft clones.

Unique molecular identifiers were used to barcode this TCRbeta library. TCRdb ran MiXCR on the PCR reads and lists one entry per CDR3 protein. Of hundreds of thousands of distinct CDR3 sequences in the sample, roughly 18% were seen once. This clonotype has a handful of counts. The antigen remains unidentified. This CDR3 comprises 15 residues. V gave up 5 bases and J gave up 9 bases; unmatched junction bases: 11. Sequencing used PBMCs, mostly from graft donor cells, obtained 360 days after TCRalphabeta/CD19-depleted stem cell transplant. V gene TRBV12-3 or TRBV12-4 combines with J gene TRBJ2-4, with 9 bases matching TRBD1. The source of this sequence is a male patient between 2 and 10 years old who had a stem cell transplant for acute lymphoblastic leukemia, so the T cells may come from the graft donor. DNA of the CDR3: TGTGCCAGCAGTGCACCCGGGACAGGGCGTAGCATTCAGTACTTC. Protein product: CASSAPGTGRSIQYF.